Each of the 29 T cell receptor beta chains below was sequenced from the same sample in a study of cytomegalovirus exposure and HLA in healthy donors. In the PCR, 60 Vbeta and 13 Jbeta primers were used. Sequencing used immunoSEQ multiplex PCR; TCRdb keeps in-frame clones, though not all of them. This table holds over 100,000 clones, around 72% found once. Specimen: PBMCs. The receptors here all came from a man between 45 and 60 years old in good health and CMV-seropositive.

This chain links TRBV29-1 with TRBJ2-2, with 15 nucleotides matching TRBD2. Germline V gene lookup returns CDR1 SQVTM and CDR2 ANQGSEA. The CDR3 sequence is 14 residues long. Unmatched junction bases numbered 3, after V lost 7 bases and J lost 6 bases. CDR3 region: CSAGLAGGAGELFF. CDR3 sequence (DNA): TGCAGCGCTGGACTAGCGGGAGGGGCCGGGGAGCTGTTTTTT.

This rearrangement joins TRBV10-3 to TRBJ2-7, with 7 bases fitting TRBD1. Germline CDR1 ENHRY, CDR2 SYGVKD. The V segment lost 10 bases and the J segment 1 base; nucleotides outside the gene matches: 4. The CDR3 extends over 12 amino acids. The DNA for the CDR3 is TGTGCCACACGGACAGGATCCTACGAGCAGTACTTC. Residues: CATRTGSYEQYF.

The chain combines TRBV19 with TRBJ2-2; D might be TRBD2 (6 bases). V was trimmed by 6 bases and J by 2 bases, leaving 10 bases between them. CDR1 LNHDA and CDR2 SQIVND come from the germline V gene (reference sequence). The length of the CDR3 is 14 residues. As DNA, the CDR3 is TGTGCCAGTAGCCCGGACTACAACACCGGGGAGCTGTTTTTT. Translated: CASSPDYNTGELFF.

The chain combines TRBV19 with TRBJ2-7; D not certain. Germline V gene sequence: CDR1 LNHDA, CDR2 SQIVND (reference sequence). CDR3 size: 14 residues. Trimming shortened V by 2 bases and J by 2 bases, and 10 bases separated the two germline ends. The CDR3 coding sequence is TGTGCCAGTAGTATATTGGGCAGAACCTACGAGCAGTACTTC. The encoded protein is CASSILGRTYEQYF. Full variable domain (missing parts from reference TRBV19 and TRBJ2-7): DGGITQSPKYLFRKEGQNVTLSCEQNLNHDAMYWYRQDPGQGLRLIYYSQIVNDFQKGDIAEGYSVSREKKESFPLTVTSAQKNPTAFYLCASSILGRTYEQYFGPGTRLTVT.

This rearrangement joins TRBV29-1 to TRBJ2-1, with 8 bases that match TRBD1. Germline V gene lookup returns CDR1 SQVTM and CDR2 ANQGSEA. V lost 5 bases, J lost 1 base, and 7 bases stayed unmatched. CDR3 length: 15 amino acids. The CDR3 DNA reads as TGCAGCGTTCTCGACCAGGGGGCATCCTACAATGAGCAGTTCTTC. Protein: CSVLDQGASYNEQFF.

This rearrangement joins TRBV7-8 to TRBJ1-1; D remains unclear. Germline loops: CDR1 SGHVS, CDR2 FQNEAQ. The CDR3 sequence is 11 residues long. The V and J ends lost 5 bases and 3 bases respectively, with 4 bases between them. The CDR3 protein is CASSPDTEAFF. As DNA, the CDR3 is TGTGCCAGCAGCCCGGACACTGAAGCTTTCTTT.

This clone was detected only once. V and J are TRBV6-1 and TRBJ1-3; D gene uncertain. Germline V CDR1 and CDR2: MNHNS, SASEGT. This CDR3 is built from 14 residues. Trimming cost V 5 bases and J 1 base, with 9 bases left between them. The CDR3 nucleotides read TGTGCCAGCAGTATGACAAGATCTGGAAACACCATATATTTT. Protein sequence: CASSMTRSGNTIYF.

This chain links TRBV6-4 with TRBJ1-2; D not certain. This CDR3 has 14 amino acids. CDR1 is MRHNA and CDR2 is SNTAGT in the germline V gene. Trimming took 2 bases from V and 4 from J, leaving 11 bases between them. The CDR3 loop reads CASSDRESGYGYTF. For the CDR3, the DNA is TGTGCCAGCAGTGACAGGGAGTCCGGCTATGGCTACACCTTC.

This clone was seen only a few times. The V and J genes are TRBV5-1 and TRBJ1-2, with 7 bases identical to TRBD1. This CDR3 has 12 amino acids. Germline V CDR1 and CDR2: SGHRS, YFSETQ. V shed 4 bases, J shed 5 bases, and the junction held 2 bases outside the gene matches. CDR3 in amino acids: CASSPTGYGYTF. CDR3 DNA: TGCGCCAGCAGCCCGACAGGGTATGGCTACACCTTC.

This clone was detected only once. CDR3 amino acids: CASRPRGGLKNEAFF. The CDR3 coding sequence is TGTGCCAGCAGACCCCGCGGGGGCCTGAAGAATGAAGCTTTCTTT. This chain joins TRBV6-6 and TRBJ1-1; D perhaps matches TRBD1 (6 bases). Germline V gene sequence: CDR1 MNHNY, CDR2 SVGAGI (reference sequence). V was trimmed by 6 bases and J by 7 bases, leaving 21 bases between them. The CDR3 is made up of 15 amino acids.

On this clone itself: Other DNA sequences in the sample encode the same CDR3. The rearrangement joins TRBV6-4 to TRBJ1-2; D gene uncertain. The germline V gene has CDR1 MRHNA and CDR2 SNTAGT. The CDR3 spans 13 residues. V was cut by 2 bases and J by 7 bases, with 11 bases left in between. CDR3 nucleotide sequence: TGTGCCAGCAGTGACCGAGAGGCGGCTGGCTACACCTTC. Translated: CASSDREAAGYTF.

The chain has TRBV2 and TRBJ1-1; 8 positions agree with TRBD1. There are 12 residues in the CDR3. Trimming cost V 3 bases and J 7 bases; bases outside gene matches: 1. CDR1 and CDR2 (germline): SNHLY, FYNNEI. The CDR3 reads CASSEGQVEAFF. The CDR3 region has the DNA TGTGCCAGCAGTGAGGGACAGGTTGAAGCTTTCTTT.

The chain links TRBV2 to TRBJ2-6; no reliable D call. The V and J ends lost 8 bases and 0 bases respectively, with 11 bases between them. The CDR3 runs 15 residues. Germline CDR1 is SNHLY and CDR2 is FYNNEI. The CDR3 is CASAARYSGANVLTF. The DNA for the CDR3 is TGTGCCAGCGCGGCCCGGTACTCTGGGGCCAACGTCCTGACTTTC.

The V call is TRBV5-5, the J call TRBJ1-2; TRBD1 matches 9 bases. The length of the CDR3 is 18 residues. V dropped 4 bases and J dropped 0; count of bases not matched to a gene: 13. Germline CDR1 is SGHKS and CDR2 is YYEKEE (reference sequence). CDR3 DNA sequence: TGTGCCAGCAGCGACCACAGGGGGCGCGGGGCATCTAACTATGGCTACACCTTC. The encoded protein is CASSDHRGRGASNYGYTF.

CDR3 DNA sequence: TGTGCCAGCAGCGCTTTTGGGACAACTGAGTACACCTTC. It yields the protein CASSAFGTTEYTF. The J gene is TRBJ1-2, the V gene TRBV9; possibly TRBD1 for D (6 bases). The V and J ends lost 3 bases and 11 bases respectively, with 17 bases between them. This CDR3 comprises 13 residues. Per germline, CDR1 SGDLS and CDR2 YYNGEE.

The J gene is TRBJ2-7, the V gene TRBV19; D might be TRBD1 (6 bases). Germline CDR1 LNHDA, CDR2 SQIVND (reference sequence). This CDR3 spans 11 amino acids. The CDR3 loop is CPGDNSYEQYF. The CDR3 region has the DNA TGTCCTGGGGACAACTCCTACGAGCAGTACTTC.

The V call is TRBV4-3, the J call TRBJ1-5; D is uncertain. Trimming shortened V by 0 bases and J by 0 bases, and 6 bases separated the two germline ends. The CDR3 is made up of 15 amino acids. CDR1 LGHNA and CDR2 YSLEER come from the germline V gene. This CDR3 reads CASSQEYGSNQPQHF. The CDR3 DNA reads as TGCGCCAGCAGCCAAGAATACGGTAGCAATCAGCCCCAGCATTTT.

The sample holds a few counts of this clone. This chain links TRBV10-3 with TRBJ2-5, with 9 bases lining up with TRBD2. CDR3 size: 15 residues. V lost 4 bases to trimming and J lost 5 bases; unmatched junction nucleotides: 8. In germline, CDR1 is ENHRY, CDR2 SYGVKD. CDR3 sequence (DNA): TGTGCCATCAGTGGTATTAGCGGGAGCGGGGAGACCCAGTACTTC. It specifies CAISGISGSGETQYF.

V gene TRBV9 combines with J gene TRBJ2-7; 7 positions match TRBD2. J gave up 7 bases and V 0 bases, and 10 bases lay outside the gene matches. CDR3 length equals 15 residues. CDR1 is SGDLS and CDR2 is YYNGEE in the germline V gene. The CDR3, as DNA: TGTGCCAGCAGCGTAGAGGGAGGGAGGGCCAGTGAGCAGTACTTC. Amino acid sequence: CASSVEGGRASEQYF.

On this clone: The DNA is left out, because the CDR3 cannot be placed on it with certainty; the CDR3 is given as TCRdb lists it. V is TRBV2 and J is TRBJ1-1; TRBD1, the table's D call, was not compared with the DNA. Germline V gene sequence: CDR1 SNHLY, CDR2 FYNNEI. The CDR3 has 13 amino acids, counting both end residues. This CDR3 is CASILDRGVEAFF.

Points on this clone: Germline and junction disagree at one end, which may indicate a read error. J is TRBJ2-4 and V is TRBV4-1; perhaps TRBD2 as D (6 bases). This CDR3 has 19 residues. Per the germline V gene, CDR1 is MGHRA and CDR2 is YSYEKL. CDR3 protein: CASSQLLRGSQLAENIQYF. CDR3 nucleotide sequence: TGCGCCAGCAGCCAACTCCTCCGGGGCAGTCAACTAGCCGAAAACATTCAGTACTTC.

The CDR3: CASSASGTGGFVNNEQFF. Written as DNA, the CDR3 is TGCGCCAGCAGCGCATCCGGGACAGGGGGATTCGTCAACAATGAGCAGTTCTTC. The chain has TRBV5-1 and TRBJ2-1; TRBD1 agrees at 11 bases. CDR3 length: 18 amino acids. Germline CDR1 is SGHRS and CDR2 is YFSETQ. V was clipped by 4 bases and J by 5 bases; unmatched bases: 14.

This chain joins TRBV15 and TRBJ2-7; 13 nucleotides match TRBD2. The CDR3 loop spans 17 amino acids. The J segment lost 0 bases and the V segment lost 1 base, leaving 3 bases of the junction unmatched. The germline V gene has CDR1 LNHNV and CDR2 YYDKDF (reference sequence). The CDR3 protein is CATSRVGLAGISYEQYF. For the CDR3, the DNA is TGTGCCACCAGCAGAGTGGGACTAGCGGGGATCTCCTACGAGCAGTACTTC. Combining the CDR3 with reference TRBV15 and TRBJ2-7 gives the whole variable domain DAMVIQNPRYQVTQFGKPVTLSCSQTLNHNVMYWYQQKSSQAPKLLFHYYDKDFNNEADTPDNFQSRRPNTSFCFLDIRSPGLGDTAMYLCATSRVGLAGISYEQYFGPGTRLTVT.

The chain employs TRBV9 and TRBJ2-2, with D possibly TRBD1 on 6 matching bases. The CDR3 is made up of 15 amino acids. The V end was cut by 5 bases, the J end by 0 bases, with 11 bases between. Germline CDR1 reads SGDLS; CDR2 reads YYNGEE. The chain's CDR3 is CASRQQGANTGELFF. The CDR3 bases are TGTGCCAGCAGACAACAGGGCGCGAACACCGGGGAGCTGTTTTTT.

The V gene is TRBV11-2, the J gene TRBJ1-1; possible D gene TRBD1, 6 bases. Trimming stripped 5 bases from V and 0 bases from J, with 16 bases between. This CDR3 spans 16 amino acids. Per the germline V gene, CDR1 is SGHAT and CDR2 is FQNNGV. The chain's CDR3 is CASSATPGELNTEAFF. Written as DNA, the CDR3 is TGTGCCAGCAGCGCAACCCCAGGGGAATTGAACACTGAAGCTTTCTTT.

This rearrangement joins TRBV5-6 to TRBJ1-2; TRBD1 matches at 8 bases. The CDR3 loop spans 16 amino acids. Looked up from germline, CDR1 is SGHDT and CDR2 is YYEEEE. J lost 0 bases, V lost 4 bases, and 8 bases had no gene match. CDR3 amino acids: CASSQPGQGANYGYTF. The CDR3 DNA sequence: TGTGCCAGCAGCCAGCCAGGACAGGGAGCTAACTATGGCTACACCTTC.

The chain has TRBV11-3 and TRBJ1-3, with D possibly matching TRBD1 (5 bases). The germline gives CDR1 SGHNT, CDR2 YENEEA. Between the trimmed V and J ends, which lost 4 bases and 2 bases, there was a span of 18 bases. This CDR3 contains 17 residues. CDR3 sequence: CASSSRGGSSPGNTIYF. Written as DNA, the CDR3 is TGTGCCAGCAGCTCGCGGGGGGGGTCTAGCCCTGGAAACACCATATATTTT. Drawing the rest from reference TRBV11-3 and TRBJ1-3, the complete variable domain is EAGVVQSPRYKIIEKKQPVAFWCNPISGHNTLYWYLQNLGQGPELLIRYENEEAVDDSQLPKDRFSAERLKGVDSTLKIQPAELGDSAVYLCASSSRGGSSPGNTIYFGEGSWLTVV.

The genes are TRBV4-3 and TRBJ2-3, with TRBD2 matching over 11 bases. The V gene end was trimmed by 3 bases and the J gene end by 3 bases; junction bases not matched to a gene: 5. There are 16 residues in the CDR3. Germline values: CDR1 LGHNA, CDR2 YSLEER. In nucleotides, the CDR3 is TGCGCCAGCAGCCAGGTAGCGGGAGGGAGGACAGATACGCAGTATTTT. Translated, it gives CASSQVAGGRTDTQYF.

The chain combines TRBV7-2 with TRBJ2-4; D possibly corresponds to TRBD1 (6 bases). V was pared by 5 bases and J by 10 bases, with 15 bases between. The CDR3 extends over 13 amino acids. Germline assignment: CDR1 SGHTA and CDR2 FQGNSA. CDR3 loop: CASSQRGQQIQYF. In nucleotides, the CDR3 is TGTGCCAGCAGCCAGCGAGGACAGCAGATTCAGTACTTC.